Below, 21 T cell receptor beta chains from the same sample are listed, as sequenced in a study of blood T cell repertoires in COVID-19. Clones were read by immunoSEQ multiplex PCR, and TCRdb kept only the in-frame ones, dropping some. This sample has 80,000 or so clones, with roughly 87% found just once. Sample: peripheral blood. Receptors originate from a man aged 50 to 59 with acute or convalescent COVID-19.

The J gene is TRBJ1-3, the V gene TRBV7-9, with unresolved D. The CDR3 has 17 amino acids. With 5 bases removed from V and 3 bases from J, the gap between germline ends came to 20 bases. The germline gives CDR1 SEHNR, CDR2 FQNEAQ (reference sequence). CDR3 region: CASSPAPAGWIGNTIYF. CDR3 nucleotide sequence: TGTGCCAGCAGCCCGGCCCCAGCGGGCTGGATTGGAAACACCATATATTTT.

The chain carries TRBV6-5 and TRBJ2-3; TRBD1 agrees at 9 bases. Germline V CDR1 and CDR2: MNHEY, SVGAGI. This CDR3 region has 14 residues. Trimming at V came to 7 bases and at J to 6 bases, leaving 8 bases not matched to a gene. For the CDR3, the DNA is TGTGCCAGCAACAACCGGGACAGGGAGGATACGCAGTATTTT. Translation: CASNNRDREDTQYF.

The chain links TRBV3-1 (or the pseudogene TRBV3-2) to TRBJ1-3; 7 bases fit TRBD1. J was trimmed by 2 bases and V by 6 bases; bases with no gene match: 10. Germline values: CDR1 LGHDT, CDR2 YNNKEL (reference sequence). The CDR3 loop spans 16 amino acids. Here the CDR3 DNA reads TGTGCCAGCAGTTCAACTATCACAGGGGCTGGAAACACCATATATTTT. Protein sequence: CASSSTITGAGNTIYF.

This chain connects TRBV12-3 or TRBV12-4 to TRBJ2-1, with D unclear. CDR3 length: 12 residues. V was clipped by 6 bases and J by 5 bases, with 8 bases between them. The CDR3 sequence: CASRNRDNEQFF. DNA for the CDR3: TGTGCCAGCAGGAACCGGGACAATGAGCAGTTCTTC.

The chain combines TRBV11-2 with TRBJ2-7; 9 positions agree with TRBD2. The J segment lost 6 bases and the V segment lost 5 bases, leaving 5 bases of the junction unmatched. CDR1 is SGHAT and CDR2 is FQNNGV in the germline V gene. The CDR3 runs to 13 residues. The CDR3 spells CASSASGGREQYV. The CDR3 DNA is TGTGCCAGCAGCGCAAGCGGGGGGCGCGAGCAGTACGTC.

V usage is TRBV6-5 and J usage is TRBJ2-3; 9 nucleotides line up with TRBD1. Germline assignment: CDR1 MNHEY and CDR2 SVGAGI. The CDR3 has 16 residues. The V segment lost 0 bases and the J segment 4 bases; nucleotides outside the gene matches: 5. In DNA form, the CDR3 reads TGTGCCAGCAGTTACTCGGGGACAGGGCTCCCAGATACGCAGTATTTT. This sequence encodes CASSYSGTGLPDTQYF.

The chain links TRBV5-5 to TRBJ2-4; 14 nucleotides align to TRBD2. This CDR3 contains 18 residues. J gave up 2 bases and V 4 bases, and 8 bases lay outside the gene matches. CDR1 SGHKS and CDR2 YYEKEE come from the germline V gene (reference sequence). The CDR3 DNA follows: TGTGCCAGCAGCCACGGGACTAGCGGGAGTTTATCCAAAAACATTCAGTACTTC. It translates to CASSHGTSGSLSKNIQYF.

DNA for the CDR3: TGCAGTGCTAGTGACCGGGACAAGAGCTCCTACGAGCAGTACTTC. Protein product: CSASDRDKSSYEQYF. V is TRBV20-1 and J is TRBJ2-7, with D perhaps TRBD1 (6 bases). The germline V and J ends were trimmed by 3 bases and 0 bases, with 15 bases remaining between them. Germline loops: CDR1 DFQATT, CDR2 SNEGSKA (reference sequence). This CDR3 has 15 residues.

This clone was detected once. CDR3 protein: CATSLGTGGTDTQYF. CDR3 sequence (DNA): TGTGCCACCAGCCTAGGGACAGGGGGCACAGATACGCAGTATTTT. V and J are TRBV24-1 and TRBJ2-3, with 10 bases aligning to TRBD1. CDR3 length equals 15 residues. In germline, CDR1 is KGHDR, CDR2 SFDVKD. Losses at the gene ends were 7 bases for V and 1 base for J; bases not matched to a gene: 4.

V is TRBV14 and J is TRBJ1-5, with a tentative D call TRBD1 (6 bases). CDR3 length equals 13 residues. Looked up from germline, CDR1 is SGHDN and CDR2 is FVKESK. Trimming removed 3 bases at V and 6 bases at J, with 9 bases between. This chain's CDR3 is CASSQGAGQPQHF. The CDR3 nucleotides read TGTGCCAGCAGCCAGGGGGCCGGTCAGCCCCAGCATTTT.

This chain connects TRBV5-1 to TRBJ2-6; D is perhaps TRBD1 (6 bases). The germline V gene has CDR1 SGHRS and CDR2 YFSETQ. Trimming took 1 base from V and 3 from J, leaving 23 bases between them. This CDR3 spans 20 amino acids. The CDR3 sequence: CASSLKWIGQSSSGANVLTF. The CDR3 coding sequence is TGCGCCAGCAGCTTGAAGTGGATTGGACAGTCTTCGAGTGGGGCCAACGTCCTGACTTTC. Full variable domain (missing parts from reference TRBV5-1 and TRBJ2-6): KAGVTQTPRYLIKTRGQQVTLSCSPISGHRSVSWYQQTPGQGLQFLFEYFSETQRNKGNFPGRFSGRQFSNSRSEMNVSTLELGDSALYLCASSLKWIGQSSSGANVLTFGAGSRLTVL.

The chain is built from TRBV24-1 and TRBJ1-4; 8 positions agree with TRBD1. Germline CDR1 KGHDR, CDR2 SFDVKD. The CDR3 contains 15 residues. The V segment lost 2 bases and the J segment 6 bases; nucleotides outside the gene matches: 4. DNA for the CDR3: TGTGCCACCAGTGATTCAGGGGGCCCAGATGAAAAACTGTTTTTT. It specifies CATSDSGGPDEKLFF.

This clone was counted many times. The chain joins TRBV19 to TRBJ2-1; possibly TRBD2 for D (5 bases). Trimming shortened V by 5 bases and J by 8 bases, and 16 bases separated the two germline ends. The CDR3 contains 14 residues. Germline-derived CDR1 and CDR2 are LNHDA and SQIVND (reference sequence). CDR3 DNA sequence: TGTGCCAGTAGTGTGAGGGCGGGCCCCTATGAGCAGTTCTTC. It encodes CASSVRAGPYEQFF.

The V gene is TRBV5-1, the J gene TRBJ1-5, with a weak D call TRBD1 (5 bases). Germline V gives CDR1 SGHRS, CDR2 YFSETQ. The length of the CDR3 is 15 residues. Trimming left V 4 bases short and J 0 bases short, with 11 bases between. CDR3 residues: CASSIDSNSNQPQHF. CDR3 DNA sequence: TGCGCCAGCAGCATCGACAGCAATAGCAATCAGCCCCAGCATTTT.

The V call is TRBV19, the J call TRBJ1-4; 7 nucleotides agree with TRBD1. V dropped 6 bases and J dropped 5; count of bases not matched to a gene: 6. The CDR3 has 14 amino acids. Germline values: CDR1 LNHDA, CDR2 SQIVND (reference sequence). The CDR3 bases are TGTGCCAGTAGCGACGGACAGGAGAATGAAAAACTGTTTTTT. Translating it yields CASSDGQENEKLFF.

This chain joins TRBV7-9 and TRBJ1-2; D is unclear. This CDR3 is built from 12 residues. The V end lost 1 base, the J end lost 8 bases, and 8 bases lay between the germline ends. CDR1 is SEHNR, CDR2 FQNEAQ, per germline (reference sequence). The DNA of the CDR3 is TGTGCCAGCAGCTTAGGAAGCACGGGCTACACCTTC. It encodes CASSLGSTGYTF.

CDR3 DNA: TGTGCCAGCAGCCAAGATCGGGGGGGCTATGGCTACACCTTC. Amino acids: CASSQDRGGYGYTF. The V and J genes are TRBV14 and TRBJ1-2; a weak D match, TRBD1 (5 bases). Deletions cut 0 bases from V and 4 bases from J, with 9 bases between. Germline assignment: CDR1 SGHDN and CDR2 FVKESK. There are 14 residues in the CDR3. Complete variable domain (other parts from reference TRBV14 and TRBJ1-2): EAGVTQFPSHSVIEKGQTVTLRCDPISGHDNLYWYRRVMGKEIKFLLHFVKESKQDESGMPNNRFLAERTGGTYSTLKVQPAELEDSGVYFCASSQDRGGYGYTFGSGTRLTVV.

Only one count was recorded for this clone. This chain uses TRBV7-9 with TRBJ1-3; no clear D. Germline lookup yields CDR1 SEHNR and CDR2 FQNEAQ (reference sequence). V was shortened by 3 bases and J by 8 bases, with 2 bases between the two germline ends. The CDR3 is made up of 10 amino acids. CDR3 nucleotides: TGTGCCAGCAGCTTCGACACCATATATTTT. This sequence encodes CASSFDTIYF.

V usage is TRBV27 and J usage is TRBJ2-3; 7 bases align to TRBD2. J gave up 0 bases and V 6 bases, and 15 bases lay outside the gene matches. CDR1 is MNHEY, CDR2 SMNVEV, per germline (reference sequence). The CDR3 length is 18 residues. CDR3 in DNA: TGTGCCAGCAGCCCAATGTGGGGGGGACCATCTAGCACAGATACGCAGTATTTT. It translates to CASSPMWGGPSSTDTQYF.

V is TRBV7-9 and J is TRBJ2-5, with D possibly TRBD1 on 6 matching bases. The CDR3 extends over 14 amino acids. Germline values: CDR1 SEHNR, CDR2 FQNEAQ (reference sequence). V was clipped by 4 bases and J by 1 base, with 10 bases between them. CDR3 sequence reads: CASSSQGFQETQYF. In DNA, the CDR3 is TGTGCCAGCAGCTCTCAGGGGTTCCAAGAGACCCAGTACTTC.

The genes are TRBV2 and TRBJ2-7; 7 bases fit TRBD1. Germline CDR1 SNHLY, CDR2 FYNNEI. J was trimmed by 5 bases and V by 7 bases; bases with no gene match: 8. The CDR3 contains 13 residues. CDR3 sequence: CASTYRGVNEQYF. The CDR3, as DNA: TGTGCCAGCACCTACAGGGGAGTGAACGAGCAGTACTTC.